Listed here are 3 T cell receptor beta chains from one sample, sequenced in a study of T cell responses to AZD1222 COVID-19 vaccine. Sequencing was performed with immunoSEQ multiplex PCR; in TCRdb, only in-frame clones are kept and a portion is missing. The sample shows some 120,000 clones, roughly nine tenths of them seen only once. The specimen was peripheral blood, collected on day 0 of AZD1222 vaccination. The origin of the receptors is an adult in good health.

CDR3 loop: CASSRDLKETQYF. Here the CDR3 DNA reads TGCGCCAGCAGCAGAGACCTAAAAGAGACCCAGTACTTC. The chain employs TRBV5-1 and TRBJ2-5; no clear D gene. The V end lost 4 bases, the J end lost 3 bases, and 10 bases lay between the germline ends. Germline CDR1 SGHRS, CDR2 YFSETQ. This CDR3 has 13 residues. Full variable domain (outside the CDR3, taken from reference TRBV5-1 and TRBJ2-5): KAGVTQTPRYLIKTRGQQVTLSCSPISGHRSVSWYQQTPGQGLQFLFEYFSETQRNKGNFPGRFSGRQFSNSRSEMNVSTLELGDSALYLCASSRDLKETQYFGPGTRLLVL.

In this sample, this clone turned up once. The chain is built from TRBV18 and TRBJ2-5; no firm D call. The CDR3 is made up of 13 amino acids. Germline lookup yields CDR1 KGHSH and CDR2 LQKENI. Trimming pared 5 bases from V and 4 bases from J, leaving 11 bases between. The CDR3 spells CASSNGLVETQYF. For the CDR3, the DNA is TGTGCCAGCTCAAATGGTCTTGTAGAGACCCAGTACTTC.

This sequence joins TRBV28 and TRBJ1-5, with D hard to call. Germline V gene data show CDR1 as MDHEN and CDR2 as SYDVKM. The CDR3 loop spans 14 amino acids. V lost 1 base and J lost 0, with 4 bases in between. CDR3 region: CASSLYNSNQPQHF. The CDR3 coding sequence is TGTGCCAGCAGTTTATATAATAGCAATCAGCCCCAGCATTTT.